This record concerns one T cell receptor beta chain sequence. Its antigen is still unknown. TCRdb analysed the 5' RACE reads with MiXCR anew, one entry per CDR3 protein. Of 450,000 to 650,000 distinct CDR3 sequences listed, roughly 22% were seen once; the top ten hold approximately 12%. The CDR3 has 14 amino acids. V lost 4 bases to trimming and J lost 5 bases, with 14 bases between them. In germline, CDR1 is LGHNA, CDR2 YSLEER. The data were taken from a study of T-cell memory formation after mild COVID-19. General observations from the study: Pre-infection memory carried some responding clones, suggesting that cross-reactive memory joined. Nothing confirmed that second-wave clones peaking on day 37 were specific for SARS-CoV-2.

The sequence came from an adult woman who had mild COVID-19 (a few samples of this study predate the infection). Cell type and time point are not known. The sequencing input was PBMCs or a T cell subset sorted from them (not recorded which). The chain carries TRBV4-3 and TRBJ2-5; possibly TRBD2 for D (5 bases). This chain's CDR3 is CASSLGVERETQYF. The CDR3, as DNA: TGCGCCAGCAGCCTGGGAGTGGAGCGGGAGACCCAGTACTTC.